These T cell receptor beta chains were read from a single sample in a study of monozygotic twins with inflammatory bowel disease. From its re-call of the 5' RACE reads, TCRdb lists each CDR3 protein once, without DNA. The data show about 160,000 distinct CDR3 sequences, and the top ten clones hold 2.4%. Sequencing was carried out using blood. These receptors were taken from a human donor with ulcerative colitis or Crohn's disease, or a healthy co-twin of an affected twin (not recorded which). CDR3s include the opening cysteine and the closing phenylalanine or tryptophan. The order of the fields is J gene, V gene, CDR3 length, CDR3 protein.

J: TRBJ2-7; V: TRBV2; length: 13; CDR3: CASSECFAYEQYF
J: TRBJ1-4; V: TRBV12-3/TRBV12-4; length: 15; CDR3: CASSLGDREREKLFF
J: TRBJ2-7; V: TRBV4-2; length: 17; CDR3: CASSQETSGFPSYEQYF
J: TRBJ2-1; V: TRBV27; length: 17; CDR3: CASSPWGGAHSYNEQFF
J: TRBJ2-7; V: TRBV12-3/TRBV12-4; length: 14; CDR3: CASSQDRSSYEQYF
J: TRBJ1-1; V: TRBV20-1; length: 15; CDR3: CSATTPLGGSTEAFF
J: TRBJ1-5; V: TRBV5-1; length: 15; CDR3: CASSPAAGDNQPQHF
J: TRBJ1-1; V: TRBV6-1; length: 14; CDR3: CASSSGTAGPEAFF
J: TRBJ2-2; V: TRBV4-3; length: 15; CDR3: CASSPSGSWTGELFF
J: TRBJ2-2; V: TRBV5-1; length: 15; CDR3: CASSTRLANTGELFF
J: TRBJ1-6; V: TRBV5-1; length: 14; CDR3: CASSLEGVNSPLHF
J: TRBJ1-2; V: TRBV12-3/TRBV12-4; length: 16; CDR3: CASSLASALGNYGYTF
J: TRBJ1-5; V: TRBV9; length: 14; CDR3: CASSTGDSNQPQHF
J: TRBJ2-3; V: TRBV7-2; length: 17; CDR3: CASSLGVSGGRTDTQYF
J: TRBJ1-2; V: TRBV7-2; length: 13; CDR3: CASSSNRINGYTF
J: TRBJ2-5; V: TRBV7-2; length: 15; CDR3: CASSDGQAYQETQYF
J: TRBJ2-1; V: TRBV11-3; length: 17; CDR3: CASSLSLLAGSYNEQFF
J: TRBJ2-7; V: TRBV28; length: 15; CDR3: CASTPVGGSPYEQYF
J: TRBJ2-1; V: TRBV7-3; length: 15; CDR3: CASSLSGISYNEQFF
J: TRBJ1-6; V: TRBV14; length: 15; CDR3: CASSHARPGNSPLHF
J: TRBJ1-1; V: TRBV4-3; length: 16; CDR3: CASSQDRSSENTEAFF
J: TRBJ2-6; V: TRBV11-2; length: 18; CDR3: CASSLRQGESSGANVLTF
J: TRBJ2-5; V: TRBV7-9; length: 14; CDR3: CASRKAGSWGTQYF
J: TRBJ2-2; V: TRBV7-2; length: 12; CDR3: CASRILPGELFF
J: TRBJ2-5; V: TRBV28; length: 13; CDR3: CASSSNSQETQYF
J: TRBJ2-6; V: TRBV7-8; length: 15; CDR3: CASSLLGVGANVLTF
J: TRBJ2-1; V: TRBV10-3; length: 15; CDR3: CAISEAWGVNNEQFF
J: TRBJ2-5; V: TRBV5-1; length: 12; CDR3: CASYDRQETQYF
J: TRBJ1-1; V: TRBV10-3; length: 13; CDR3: CAISSQGGTEAFF
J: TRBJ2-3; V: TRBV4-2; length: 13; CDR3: CASSQTDTDTQYF
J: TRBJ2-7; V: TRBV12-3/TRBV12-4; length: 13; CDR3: CASKTLADYEQYF
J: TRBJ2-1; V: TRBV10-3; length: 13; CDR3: CATLGLEGREQFF
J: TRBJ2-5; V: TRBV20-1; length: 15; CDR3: CSARDPLAQQETQYF
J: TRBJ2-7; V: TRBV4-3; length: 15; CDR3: CASSQDRFGAYEQYF
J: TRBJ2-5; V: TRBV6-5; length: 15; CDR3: CASSYRGGEQETQYF
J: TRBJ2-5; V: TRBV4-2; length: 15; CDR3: CASSLRDGGQETQYF
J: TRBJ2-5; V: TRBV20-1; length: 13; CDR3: CSASGWAQETQYF
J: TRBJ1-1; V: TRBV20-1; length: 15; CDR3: CSARVPGLTNTEAFF
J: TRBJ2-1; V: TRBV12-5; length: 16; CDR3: CASGLNSGRSYNEQFF
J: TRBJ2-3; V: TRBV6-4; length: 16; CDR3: CASSDGIAGEIDTQYF
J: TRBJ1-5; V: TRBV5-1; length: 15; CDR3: CASSITGTGDQPQHF
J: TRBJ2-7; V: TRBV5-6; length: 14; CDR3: CASSWTGGGYEQYF
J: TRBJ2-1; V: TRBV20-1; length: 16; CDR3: CSARDALPTVNNEQFF
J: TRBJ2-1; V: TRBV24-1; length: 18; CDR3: CATSDSTGTGGVLNEQFF
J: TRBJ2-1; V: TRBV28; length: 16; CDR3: CASSVMKAGADNEQFF